The present T cell receptor (beta chain) was sequenced within a study of shared clonotypes between healthy human individuals. The study, taken as a whole, reports: Relative to memory subsets, naive subsets generally showed larger estimated richness. For sorted subsets, rarefaction showed incomplete sequencing despite large depth.

Regarding this clone: The antigen is not known.

Data came from immunoSEQ multiplex PCR; TCRdb stores just in-frame clones and leaves some out. The table has under 1,100,000 clones, around 74% seen once; the top ten hold less than 1.5%. Germline CDR1 reads SEHNR; CDR2 reads FQNEAQ (reference sequence). The CDR3 spans 13 residues. The sample consisted of memory CD4+ T cells sorted from blood. Subset described: CD45RA-negative fraction. The receptor's source is a man between 18 and 35 years old in good health. The chain has TRBV7-9 and TRBJ2-7; 8 nucleotides align to TRBD2. Here the CDR3 reads CSEPGLEVHEQYF. The CDR3 nucleotides are TGTTCCGAACCGGGACTAGAGGTCCACGAGCAGTACTTC. The variable domain in full, with the rest retrieved from reference TRBV7-9 and TRBJ2-7, is DTGVSQNPRHKITKRGQNVTFRCDPISEHNRLYWYRQTLGQGPEFLTYFQNEAQLEKSRLLSDRFSAERPKGSFSTLEIQRTEQGDSAMYLCSEPGLEVHEQYFGPGTRLTVT.